This note documents a single T cell receptor (beta chain) sequence. The sample comes from a study of blood T cell repertoires in COVID-19. The wider study: Samples representing acute and convalescent COVID-19 were sourced from the United States, Italy and Spain. PBMCs, B-cell-depleted T cells, or T cells were the source of the cDNA or gDNA that made up the material.

CDR3 size: 13 residues. The ends were cut back, 7 bases at V and 7 bases at J, with 16 bases in the middle. CDR1 and CDR2 from the germline V gene are ENHRY and SYGVKD. Original data processing: Amplification of reference gene primers was used by the study to estimate nucleated cell counts. Clones were sequenced by immunoSEQ multiplex PCR, and TCRdb holds only the in-frame ones, with some missing. D and trimming come from the DNA, and the V and J calls and clone size come from that table. The repertoire has some 90,000 clones, 70% to 85% of them found once; the top ten carry approximately 10%. The V and J genes are TRBV10-3 and TRBJ2-5; TRBD2 is a possible D gene (6 bases). The sample taken for sequencing was peripheral blood. The receptor was isolated from a man in his sixties or seventies with active or convalescent COVID-19. CDR3 protein: CAITGTPGGTQYF. In DNA form, the CDR3 reads TGTGCCATCACCGGGACTCCCGGAGGGACCCAGTACTTC.